The T cell receptor (beta chain) under discussion was sequenced for a study of T cells in Graves' hyperthyroidism and ophthalmopathy. Study outcomes and limitations: Researchers found most expanded thyroid clonotypes above 0.001 in blood as well.

Exclusion followed for patients with uncontrolled infection, other autoimmune disease, pregnancy or lactation. Amplification of TCR beta CDR3 regions used RNA as the template. The TCR CDR3 first-round RT-PCR relied on the HTBI primer set. Using its own MiXCR run on the multiplex PCR reads, TCRdb lists one record per CDR3 protein. Of 300,000 to 350,000 distinct CDR3 sequences in the sample, more than 11% were seen once. With respect to this clonotype: Its antigen is currently unknown.

CDR1 is LNHDA and CDR2 is SQIVND in the germline V gene (reference sequence). The CDR3 loop spans 15 amino acids. V lost 11 bases and J lost 3, with 22 bases in between. The sequence was obtained from a woman aged 30 to 39 with Graves' hyperthyroidism. This chain uses TRBV19 with TRBJ1-1; D possibly corresponds to TRBD1 (5 bases). Sequenced: blood. The CDR3 DNA reads TGTGCCTCCACCCCGGGACTATTGAGGGACACTGAAGCTTTCTTT. Translation gives CASTPGLLRDTEAFF.